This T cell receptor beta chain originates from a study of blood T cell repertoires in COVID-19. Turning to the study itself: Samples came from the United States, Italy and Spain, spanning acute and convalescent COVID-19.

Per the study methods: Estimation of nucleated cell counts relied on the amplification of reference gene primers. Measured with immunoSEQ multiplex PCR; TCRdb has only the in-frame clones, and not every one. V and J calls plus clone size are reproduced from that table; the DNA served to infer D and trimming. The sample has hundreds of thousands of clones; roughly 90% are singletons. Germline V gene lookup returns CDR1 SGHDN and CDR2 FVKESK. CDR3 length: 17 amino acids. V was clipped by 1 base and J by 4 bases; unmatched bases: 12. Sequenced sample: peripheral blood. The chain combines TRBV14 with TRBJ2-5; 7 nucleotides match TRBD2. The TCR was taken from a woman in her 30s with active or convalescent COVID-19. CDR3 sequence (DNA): TGTGCCAGCAGCCAAGTACGCGGTAGCGGGTTGGGAGAGACCCAGTACTTC. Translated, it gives CASSQVRGSGLGETQYF.